Listed here are 30 T cell receptor beta chains from one sample, sequenced in a study of glioma-infiltrating T cells after dendritic cell vaccination. The data were produced by immunoSEQ multiplex PCR, yet TCRdb's version contains in-frame clones alone and is incomplete. The sample lists roughly 100,000 clones, more than 80% occurring once. The sequences come from blood, collected before dendritic cell vaccination. All receptors derive from a human donor with glioblastoma.

Points on this clone: The CDR3 end shows no conserved phenylalanine or tryptophan, and so a read error is likely. This sequence joins TRBV6-5 and TRBJ1-1; D may be TRBD1 (5 bases). Germline-derived CDR1 and CDR2 are MNHEY and SVGAGI. V gave up 7 bases and J gave up 8 bases, with 17 bases separating them. The CDR3 contains 13 residues. CDR3 protein: CASNQRAGLEAFL. The CDR3 bases are TGTGCCAGCAATCAAAGGGCGGGGCTAGAAGCTTTCCTT.

The rearrangement uses TRBV11-3 and TRBJ1-1; a possible D gene is TRBD1 (6 bases). Trimming stripped 3 bases from V and 4 bases from J, with 15 bases between. This CDR3 spans 15 amino acids. Germline-derived CDR1 and CDR2 are SGHNT and YENEEA. CDR3 in amino acids: CASSLTGGAGTEAFF. The CDR3 DNA is TGTGCCAGCAGCTTGACGGGGGGGGCGGGCACTGAAGCTTTCTTT. Using reference TRBV11-3 and TRBJ1-1 for the parts outside the CDR3, the full variable domain is EAGVVQSPRYKIIEKKQPVAFWCNPISGHNTLYWYLQNLGQGPELLIRYENEEAVDDSQLPKDRFSAERLKGVDSTLKIQPAELGDSAVYLCASSLTGGAGTEAFFGQGTRLTVV.

The V call is TRBV6-6, the J call TRBJ1-2; D is uncertain. Germline loops: CDR1 MNHNY, CDR2 SVGAGI (reference sequence). CDR3 size: 14 residues. Trimming cost V 0 bases and J 5 bases, with 10 bases left between them. CDR3: CASSYSGVGYGYTF. The CDR3, as DNA: TGTGCCAGCAGTTACTCCGGGGTTGGATATGGCTACACCTTC.

The rearrangement joins TRBV11-1 to TRBJ2-1; 8 nucleotides align to TRBD2. CDR3 length: 15 residues. Germline CDR1 and CDR2: SGHAT and FQDESV (reference sequence). J lost 9 bases, V lost 3 bases, and 10 bases had no gene match. The chain's CDR3 is CASSLNPGGGSEQFF. The CDR3, as DNA: TGTGCCAGCAGCTTGAATCCGGGGGGGGGCAGTGAGCAGTTCTTC.

The J gene is TRBJ1-5, the V gene TRBV7-9, with D hard to call. Germline V gene data show CDR1 as SEHNR and CDR2 as FQNEAQ (reference sequence). This CDR3 region has 12 residues. Trimming removed 5 bases at V and 6 bases at J, with 8 bases between. CDR3 residues: CASSDGFQPQHF. DNA for the CDR3: TGTGCCAGCAGCGACGGGTTTCAGCCCCAGCATTTT.

The chain is built from TRBV7-8 and TRBJ1-1; tentatively, D is TRBD1 (6 bases). Germline values: CDR1 SGHVS, CDR2 FQNEAQ. This CDR3 region has 15 residues. V was trimmed by 5 bases and J by 1 base, leaving 14 bases between them. The CDR3 DNA sequence: TGTGCCAGCAGCCTTGTAGCGGGACAGAACACTGAAGCTTTCTTT. Its translation: CASSLVAGQNTEAFF. The entire variable domain, with the rest obtained from reference TRBV7-8 and TRBJ1-1, is as follows: GAGVSQSPRYKVAKRGQDVALRCDPISGHVSLFWYQQALGQGPEFLTYFQNEAQLDKSGLPSDRFFAERPEGSVSTLKIQRTQQEDSAVYLCASSLVAGQNTEAFFGQGTRLTVV.

The gene calls are TRBV19 and TRBJ1-2; 8 bases match TRBD1. The junction had 14 bases not matched to a gene; V was cut back by 3 bases and J by 8 bases. Per germline, CDR1 LNHDA and CDR2 SQIVND (reference sequence). The CDR3 runs 16 residues. CDR3 bases: TGTGCCAGTAGTATGGCTGCCGGACAGGGATTGGTAGGCTACACCTTC. Translating it yields CASSMAAGQGLVGYTF. Full variable domain (missing parts from reference TRBV19 and TRBJ1-2): DGGITQSPKYLFRKEGQNVTLSCEQNLNHDAMYWYRQDPGQGLRLIYYSQIVNDFQKGDIAEGYSVSREKKESFPLTVTSAQKNPTAFYLCASSMAAGQGLVGYTFGSGTRLTVV.

The CDR3 loop is CASSEGLSLEQYF. The DNA for the CDR3 is TGTGCCAGCAGCGAGGGACTTTCCTTGGAGCAGTACTTC. The rearrangement links TRBV27 to TRBJ2-7, with D possibly matching TRBD2 (6 bases). This CDR3 spans 13 amino acids. Germline V gene sequence: CDR1 MNHEY, CDR2 SMNVEV (reference sequence). Trimming left V 6 bases short and J 7 bases short, with 16 bases between.

This chain uses TRBV5-1 with TRBJ2-3; TRBD2 aligns across 8 bases. Germline trimming cut 3 bases from V and 3 bases from J; bases unmatched to any gene: 3. Per germline, CDR1 SGHRS and CDR2 YFSETQ. This CDR3 contains 14 residues. CDR3 protein: CASSSLAGTDTQYF. CDR3 nucleotide sequence: TGCGCCAGCAGCTCCCTAGCGGGTACAGATACGCAGTATTTT.

The rearrangement links TRBV19 to TRBJ2-3, with a weak D call TRBD1 (6 bases). The CDR3 contains 14 residues. With 6 bases removed from V and 3 bases from J, the gap between germline ends came to 13 bases. Germline V gene lookup returns CDR1 LNHDA and CDR2 SQIVND (reference sequence). DNA for the CDR3: TGTGCCAGTAGCCAACCAGGGGATACAGATACGCAGTATTTT. Protein product: CASSQPGDTDTQYF.

Here the CDR3 reads CASSLRASSGANVLTF. CDR3 nucleotides: TGTGCCAGCAGTCTGAGGGCTTCCTCTGGGGCCAACGTCCTGACTTTC. The rearrangement joins TRBV27 to TRBJ2-6; D is possibly TRBD2 (5 bases). The V and J ends lost 5 bases and 0 bases respectively, with 11 bases between them. The CDR3 is 16 amino acids. Germline values: CDR1 MNHEY, CDR2 SMNVEV (reference sequence).

The rearrangement uses TRBV5-4 and TRBJ2-1; 9 bases align to TRBD2. Germline lookup yields CDR1 SGHNT and CDR2 YYREEE (reference sequence). J gave up 11 bases and V 0 bases, and 9 bases lay outside the gene matches. The CDR3 loop spans 15 amino acids. CDR3 in DNA: TGTGCCAGCAGCTTGGTGGCTAGCGGGAAGGTGAAGCAGTTCTTC. Protein: CASSLVASGKVKQFF.

The chain carries TRBV5-1 and TRBJ2-7; 7 bases are shared with TRBD2. The J segment lost 2 bases and the V segment lost 4 bases, leaving 3 bases of the junction unmatched. This CDR3 is built from 13 residues. Germline V gene data show CDR1 as SGHRS and CDR2 as YFSETQ. The CDR3: CASSPSGAYEQYF. CDR3 nucleotide sequence: TGCGCCAGCAGCCCGAGCGGGGCCTACGAGCAGTACTTC.

The gene calls are TRBV7-9 and TRBJ1-4, with D perhaps TRBD1 (6 bases). CDR3 length equals 14 residues. The V gene's germline CDR1 is SEHNR and CDR2 FQNEAQ (reference sequence). Between the trimmed V and J ends, which lost 6 bases and 3 bases, there was a span of 11 bases. CDR3 in DNA: TGTGCCAGCAGACAGGGATTTTCTAATGAAAAACTGTTTTTT. Translating it yields CASRQGFSNEKLFF.

The chain has TRBV27 and TRBJ2-7, with TRBD1 identical over 9 bases. Unmatched junction bases numbered 6, after V lost 6 bases and J lost 3 bases. This CDR3 comprises 14 residues. The V gene's germline CDR1 is MNHEY and CDR2 SMNVEV (reference sequence). CDR3 loop: CASRLQGAFYEQYF. CDR3 in DNA: TGTGCCAGCAGGTTACAGGGGGCTTTCTACGAGCAGTACTTC.

The V gene is TRBV5-6, the J gene TRBJ1-6; D may be TRBD1 (5 bases). V gave up 4 bases and J gave up 12 bases, with 20 bases separating them. This CDR3 comprises 15 residues. Germline V gene lookup returns CDR1 SGHDT and CDR2 YYEEEE. CDR3 in amino acids: CASSVVGGAMRPLHF. CDR3 DNA: TGTGCCAGCAGCGTCGTGGGAGGGGCCATGCGACCCCTCCACTTT.

The chain's CDR3 is CASKYTGGPQETQYF. DNA for the CDR3: TGTGCCAGCAAGTATACGGGGGGGCCCCAAGAGACCCAGTACTTC. V gene TRBV6-8 combines with J gene TRBJ2-5, with 8 bases fitting TRBD2. Germline loops: CDR1 MNHGY, CDR2 SAAAGT. Trimming cost V 7 bases and J 1 base; bases outside gene matches: 8. The CDR3 loop spans 15 amino acids.

The chain links TRBV11-3 to TRBJ1-2; unclear D gene. V shed 4 bases and J shed 0 bases, with 12 bases lying between them. From germline, CDR1 is SGHNT and CDR2 YENEEA. CDR3 length equals 15 residues. The CDR3 protein is CASSWSLTPNYGYTF. The CDR3 DNA sequence: TGTGCCAGCAGCTGGAGCCTCACTCCTAACTATGGCTACACCTTC.

In the case of this clone: One end of the junction fails to match germline, which may point to a read error. The chain uses TRBV9 and TRBJ2-2; tentative D call: TRBD2 (5 bases). The CDR3 consists of 16 residues. The germline CDR1 and CDR2 sequences are SGDLS and YYNGEE. CDR3 sequence: CVSSPFRTADSGELFF. The CDR3 DNA reads TGTGTCAGCAGCCCCTTTCGGACGGCGGACTCCGGGGAGCTGTTTTTT. The complete variable domain, with remaining parts taken from reference TRBV9 and TRBJ2-2, reads DSGVTQTPKHLITATGQRVTLRCSPRSGDLSVYWYQQSLDQGLQFLIQYYNGEERAKGNILERFSAQQFPDLHSELNLSSLELGDSALYFCVSSPFRTADSGELFFGEGSRLTVL.

The chain joins TRBV6-6 to TRBJ2-2, with D perhaps TRBD2 (6 bases). The germline V gene encodes CDR1 MNHNY and CDR2 SVGAGI (reference sequence). This CDR3 has 15 amino acids. V dropped 5 bases and J dropped 6 bases, with 16 bases sitting between them. The CDR3 region is CASSGPGLMPGELFF. CDR3 sequence (DNA): TGTGCCAGCAGTGGGCCGGGACTGATGCCCGGGGAGCTGTTTTTT.

The chain's CDR3 is CASSGGLAGYYNEQFF. CDR3 DNA sequence: TGTGCCAGCAGCGGGGGACTAGCGGGGTACTACAATGAGCAGTTCTTC. The J gene is TRBJ2-1, the V gene TRBV13; 13 bases map to TRBD2. V lost 5 bases to trimming and J lost 3 bases; unmatched junction nucleotides: 4. CDR1 is PRHDT and CDR2 is FYEKMQ in the germline V gene (reference sequence). The CDR3 loop spans 16 amino acids.

The V call is TRBV5-4, the J call TRBJ2-7; 8 bases match TRBD1. In germline, CDR1 is SGHNT, CDR2 YYREEE (reference sequence). J was trimmed by 2 bases and V by 4 bases; bases with no gene match: 8. The CDR3 runs 15 residues. The CDR3 nucleotides read TGTGCCAGCAGCACAGAGGACAGGGCCACCTACGAGCAGTACTTC. This codes for CASSTEDRATYEQYF.

This clone was counted between two and nine times. The chain carries TRBV7-2 and TRBJ2-4, with 7 positions matching TRBD1. Germline values: CDR1 SGHTA, CDR2 FQGNSA. V lost 3 bases and J lost 9; bases outside the gene matches: 5. The CDR3 is made up of 13 amino acids. This chain's CDR3 is CASSFEQGSIQYF. The CDR3 nucleotides read TGTGCCAGCAGCTTCGAACAGGGGAGCATTCAGTACTTC.

The chain links TRBV19 to TRBJ1-2; TRBD1 agrees at 7 bases. The CDR3 has 15 residues. The J segment lost 4 bases and the V segment lost 7 bases, leaving 12 bases of the junction unmatched. The germline V gene has CDR1 LNHDA and CDR2 SQIVND (reference sequence). The CDR3 here is CASIGDRVGSYGYTF. CDR3 in DNA: TGTGCCAGTATCGGCGACAGGGTAGGTTCCTATGGCTACACCTTC.

This clone was seen a few times. The chain couples TRBV6-5 to TRBJ2-7, with a tentative D call TRBD1 (6 bases). Trimming left V 5 bases short and J 7 bases short, with 15 bases between. The germline gives CDR1 MNHEY, CDR2 SVGAGI. The CDR3 sequence is 13 residues long. The CDR3 bases are TGTGCCAGCAGTCCCCGGGACACGAAAGAGCAGTACTTC. This translates into CASSPRDTKEQYF.

V gene TRBV4-3 combines with J gene TRBJ2-1; the match to TRBD2 covers 10 bases. V dropped 0 bases and J dropped 10; count of bases not matched to a gene: 9. This CDR3 has 16 residues. The germline CDR1 and CDR2 sequences are LGHNA and YSLEER. Here the CDR3 DNA reads TGCGCCAGCAGCCAAGATAAGAGCGGGGGGGCTTGGGAGCAGTTCTTC. Amino acids: CASSQDKSGGAWEQFF.

This clone was counted a few times. V and J are TRBV7-8 and TRBJ1-2; 8 bases are a match to TRBD1. Unmatched junction bases numbered 5, after V lost 1 base and J lost 4 bases. Germline assignment: CDR1 SGHVS and CDR2 FQNEAQ. This CDR3 region has 15 residues. This CDR3 is CASSLVEGQGYGYTF. The CDR3 DNA sequence: TGTGCCAGCAGCTTAGTAGAAGGACAGGGCTATGGCTACACCTTC.

This clone was found a few times. The genes are TRBV5-6 and TRBJ1-2; TRBD1 is a possible D gene (5 bases). The CDR3 runs to 14 residues. With 4 bases removed from V and 3 bases from J, the gap between germline ends came to 13 bases. CDR1 is SGHDT, CDR2 YYEEEE, per germline. The CDR3 here is CASSRMGLDYGYTF. The DNA of the CDR3 is TGTGCCAGCAGCCGAATGGGGCTTGACTATGGCTACACCTTC.

This sequence joins TRBV11-2 and TRBJ2-7, with D tentatively TRBD2 (6 bases). There are 13 residues in the CDR3. CDR1 and CDR2 from the germline V gene are SGHAT and FQNNGV. V was cut by 5 bases and J by 6 bases, with 14 bases left in between. The CDR3 protein is CASSTGLLSEQYF. CDR3 DNA: TGTGCCAGCAGCACGGGACTTCTCTCCGAGCAGTACTTC.

The CDR3 DNA reads TGTGCCAGCTCACCACGAGCGGGGCTCACAGATACGCAGTATTTT. Its translation is CASSPRAGLTDTQYF. This sequence joins TRBV18 and TRBJ2-3; 7 bases map to TRBD2. Germline V gene data show CDR1 as KGHSH and CDR2 as LQKENI. The CDR3 covers 15 residues. J gave up 2 bases and V 1 base, and 3 bases lay outside the gene matches.